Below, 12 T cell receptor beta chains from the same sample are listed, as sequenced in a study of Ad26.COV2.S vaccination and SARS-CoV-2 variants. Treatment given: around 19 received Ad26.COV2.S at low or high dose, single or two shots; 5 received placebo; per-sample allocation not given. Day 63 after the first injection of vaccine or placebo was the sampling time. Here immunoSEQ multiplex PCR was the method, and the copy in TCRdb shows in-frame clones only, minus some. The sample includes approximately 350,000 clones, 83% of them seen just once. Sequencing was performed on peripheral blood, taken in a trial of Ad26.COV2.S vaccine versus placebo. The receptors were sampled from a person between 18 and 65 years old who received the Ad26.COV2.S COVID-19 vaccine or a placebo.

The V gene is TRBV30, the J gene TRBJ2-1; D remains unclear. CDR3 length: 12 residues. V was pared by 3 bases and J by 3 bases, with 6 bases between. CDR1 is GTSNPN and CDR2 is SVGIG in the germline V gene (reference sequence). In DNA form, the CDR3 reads TGTGCCTGGAGAGGTGACTACAATGAGCAGTTCTTC. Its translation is CAWRGDYNEQFF. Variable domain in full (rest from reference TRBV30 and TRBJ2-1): SQTIHQWPATLVQPVGSPLSLECTVEGTSNPNLYWYRQAAGRGLQLLFYSVGIGQISSEVPQNLSASRPQDRQFILSSKKLLLSDSGFYLCAWRGDYNEQFFGPGTRLTVL.

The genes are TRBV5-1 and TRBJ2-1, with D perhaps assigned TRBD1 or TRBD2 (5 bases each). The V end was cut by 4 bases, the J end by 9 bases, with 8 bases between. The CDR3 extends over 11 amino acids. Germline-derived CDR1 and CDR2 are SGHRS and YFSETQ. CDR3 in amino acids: CASSRDVEQFF. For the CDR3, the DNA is TGCGCCAGCAGCAGGGACGTTGAGCAGTTCTTC.

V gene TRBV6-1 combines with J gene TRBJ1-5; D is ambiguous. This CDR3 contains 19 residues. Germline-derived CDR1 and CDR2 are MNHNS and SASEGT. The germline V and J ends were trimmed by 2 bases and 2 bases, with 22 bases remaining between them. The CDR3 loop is CASSESIGKGGYGNQPQHF. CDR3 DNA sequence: TGTGCCAGCAGTGAATCGATTGGGAAGGGTGGGTATGGCAATCAGCCCCAGCATTTT.

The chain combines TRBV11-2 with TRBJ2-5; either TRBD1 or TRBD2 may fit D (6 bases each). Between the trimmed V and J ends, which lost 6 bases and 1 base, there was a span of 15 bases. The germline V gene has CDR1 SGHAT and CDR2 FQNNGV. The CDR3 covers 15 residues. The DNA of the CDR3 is TGTGCCAGCAGAGACTGGGGGGACATCCAAGAGACCCAGTACTTC. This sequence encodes CASRDWGDIQETQYF.

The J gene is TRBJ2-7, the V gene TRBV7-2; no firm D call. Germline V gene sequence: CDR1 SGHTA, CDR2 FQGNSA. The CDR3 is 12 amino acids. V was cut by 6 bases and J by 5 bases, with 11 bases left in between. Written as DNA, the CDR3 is TGTGCCAGCAGTTCTTCCGACCACGAGCAGTACTTC. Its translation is CASSSSDHEQYF. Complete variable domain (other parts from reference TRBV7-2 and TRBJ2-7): GAGVSQSPSNKVTEKGKDVELRCDPISGHTALYWYRQSLGQGLEFLIYFQGNSAPDKSGLPSDRFSAERTGGSVSTLTIQRTQQEDSAVYLCASSSSDHEQYFGPGTRLTVT.

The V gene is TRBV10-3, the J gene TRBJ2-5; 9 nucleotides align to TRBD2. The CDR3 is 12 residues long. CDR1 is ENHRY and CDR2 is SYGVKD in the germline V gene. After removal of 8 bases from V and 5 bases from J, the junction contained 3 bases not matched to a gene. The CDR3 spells CAIGTSGETQYF. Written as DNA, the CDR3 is TGTGCCATCGGTACTAGCGGGGAGACCCAGTACTTC.

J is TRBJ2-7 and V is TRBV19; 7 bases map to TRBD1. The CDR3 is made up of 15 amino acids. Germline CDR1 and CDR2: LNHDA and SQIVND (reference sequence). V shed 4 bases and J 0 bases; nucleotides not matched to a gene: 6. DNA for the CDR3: TGTGCCAGTAGTACAAGGACAGGCAGCTCCTACGAGCAGTACTTC. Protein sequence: CASSTRTGSSYEQYF.

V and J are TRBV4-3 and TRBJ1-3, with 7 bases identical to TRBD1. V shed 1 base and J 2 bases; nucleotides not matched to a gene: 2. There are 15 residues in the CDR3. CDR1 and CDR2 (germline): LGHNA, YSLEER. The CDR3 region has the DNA TGCGCCAGCAGCCAAGGCAGGGGGACTGGAAACACCATATATTTT. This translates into CASSQGRGTGNTIYF.

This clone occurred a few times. Written as DNA, the CDR3 is TGTGCCAGCACCAGGGGTTCCTACGAGCAGTACTTC. Translation: CASTRGSYEQYF. The chain employs TRBV2 and TRBJ2-7; TRBD1 might be the D (6 bases). V shed 7 bases and J shed 1 base, with 8 bases lying between them. The CDR3 sequence is 12 residues long. Germline assignment: CDR1 SNHLY and CDR2 FYNNEI.

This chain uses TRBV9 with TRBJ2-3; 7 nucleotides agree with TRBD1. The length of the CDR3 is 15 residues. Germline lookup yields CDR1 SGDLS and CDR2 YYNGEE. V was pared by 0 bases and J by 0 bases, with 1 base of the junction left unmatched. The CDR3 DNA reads TGTGCCAGCAGCGTAGAAGGGGGCAGCACAGATACGCAGTATTTT. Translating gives CASSVEGGSTDTQYF. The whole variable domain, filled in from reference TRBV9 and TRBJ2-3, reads DSGVTQTPKHLITATGQRVTLRCSPRSGDLSVYWYQQSLDQGLQFLIQYYNGEERAKGNILERFSAQQFPDLHSELNLSSLELGDSALYFCASSVEGGSTDTQYFGPGTRLTVL.

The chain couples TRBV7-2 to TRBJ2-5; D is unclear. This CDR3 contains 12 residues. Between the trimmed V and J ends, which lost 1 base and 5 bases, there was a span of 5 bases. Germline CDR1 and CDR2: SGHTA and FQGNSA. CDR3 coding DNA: TGTGCCAGCAGCTTAGGTTTGGAGACCCAGTACTTC. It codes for CASSLGLETQYF.

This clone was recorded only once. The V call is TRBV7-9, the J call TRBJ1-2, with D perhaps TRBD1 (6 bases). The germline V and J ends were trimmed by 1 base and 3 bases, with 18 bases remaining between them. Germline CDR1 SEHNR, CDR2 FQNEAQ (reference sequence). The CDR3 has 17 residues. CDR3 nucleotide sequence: TGTGCCAGCAGCTTAGACCGCCCTCAGGGGATGGACTATGGCTACACCTTC. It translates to CASSLDRPQGMDYGYTF. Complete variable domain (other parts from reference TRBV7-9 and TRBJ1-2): DTGVSQNPRHKITKRGQNVTFRCDPISEHNRLYWYRQTLGQGPEFLTYFQNEAQLEKSRLLSDRFSAERPKGSFSTLEIQRTEQGDSAMYLCASSLDRPQGMDYGYTFGSGTRLTVV.